The source of this T cell receptor (beta chain) is a study of T cells in Graves' hyperthyroidism and ophthalmopathy. Study-level results: With a median lead of approximately 6 months before onset, the model predicted ophthalmopathy. The blood repertoire included most of the expanded thyroid clonotypes above 0.001.

Exclusion of patients followed from uncontrolled infection, other autoimmune disease, pregnancy or lactation. Diagnosis rested on symptoms, serum thyroxine and TRAb, thyroid ultrasound, and orbital computed tomography. Of note for this clonotype: Antigen: not known.

From RNA transcripts, TCR beta CDR3 regions were amplified. A set of HTBI primers served as the primers for a first-round RT-PCR of the TCR CDR3. Via MiXCR, TCRdb re-called the multiplex PCR reads, giving one row per CDR3 protein. The table includes hundreds of thousands of distinct CDR3 sequences, over 40% detected once. CDR1 is ENHRY and CDR2 is SYGVKD in the germline V gene. V gave up 0 bases and J gave up 7 bases; unmatched junction bases: 9. The CDR3 spans 16 residues. The receptor was isolated from an adult man with Graves' disease, either hyperthyroidism or ophthalmopathy (not recorded which). The J gene is TRBJ1-5, the V gene TRBV10-3; 7 bases are a match to TRBD1. The sample consisted of peripheral blood or thyroid tissue (not recorded which). The CDR3 DNA sequence: TGTGCCATCAGTGAGTCCACAGGGGCAGGAGGGCAGCCCCAGCATTTT. Its translation is CAISESTGAGGQPQHF.